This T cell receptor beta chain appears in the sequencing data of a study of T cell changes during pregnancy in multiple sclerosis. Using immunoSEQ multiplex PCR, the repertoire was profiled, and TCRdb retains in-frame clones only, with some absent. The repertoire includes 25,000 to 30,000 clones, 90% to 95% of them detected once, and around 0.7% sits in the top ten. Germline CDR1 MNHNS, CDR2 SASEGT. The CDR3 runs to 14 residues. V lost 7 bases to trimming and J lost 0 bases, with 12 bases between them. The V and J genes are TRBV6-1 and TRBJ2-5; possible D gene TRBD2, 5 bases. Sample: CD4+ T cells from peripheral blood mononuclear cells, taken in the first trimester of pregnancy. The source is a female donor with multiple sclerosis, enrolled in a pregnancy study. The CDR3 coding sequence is TGTGCCAGCACCCACTCGGGGAACCAAGAGACCCAGTACTTC. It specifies CASTHSGNQETQYF.